Below are 29 T cell receptor beta chains sequenced from a single sample in a study of cytomegalovirus exposure and HLA in healthy donors. The PCR ran on 60 Vbeta and 13 Jbeta primers. TCRdb's copy holds only in-frame clones and misses some; the assay was immunoSEQ multiplex PCR. Of over 95,000 clones in the sample, about 80% are singletons; the top ten hold less than 15%. The specimen was PBMCs. Every receptor here comes from a woman between 35 and 50 years old in good health and CMV-seropositive.

The genes are TRBV19 and TRBJ1-5; TRBD1 aligns across 8 bases. After removal of 6 bases from V and 4 bases from J, the junction contained 2 bases not matched to a gene. The CDR3 sequence is 13 residues long. Germline V gives CDR1 LNHDA, CDR2 SQIVND (reference sequence). CDR3 in DNA: TGTGCCAGTAGGGACAGGGAGAATCAGCCCCAGCATTTT. Protein product: CASRDRENQPQHF.

This rearrangement joins TRBV11-2 to TRBJ1-1; D possibly corresponds to TRBD1 (5 bases). The CDR3 has 12 residues. CDR1 and CDR2 from the germline V gene are SGHAT and FQNNGV. V dropped 6 bases and J dropped 6 bases, with 11 bases sitting between them. The DNA of the CDR3 is TGTGCCAGCAGTGGGCGGGACCCTGAAGCTTTCTTT. It specifies CASSGRDPEAFF.

The V and J genes are TRBV13 and TRBJ1-4; no reliable D call. The CDR3 runs to 16 residues. Germline CDR1 reads PRHDT; CDR2 reads FYEKMQ (reference sequence). The germline V and J ends were trimmed by 8 bases and 0 bases, with 16 bases remaining between them. The CDR3 DNA is TGTGCCAGCTCCCACCGCCGGGTGTCAACTAATGAAAAACTGTTTTTT. It encodes CASSHRRVSTNEKLFF.

The chain is built from TRBV18 and TRBJ2-5, with 10 bases identical to TRBD1. Germline V gene sequence: CDR1 KGHSH, CDR2 LQKENI. This CDR3 contains 16 residues. With 3 bases clipped from V and 5 bases from J, the junction kept 9 bases outside the gene matches. CDR3 sequence: CASSPPGQGLEETQYF. In DNA form, the CDR3 reads TGTGCCAGCTCACCTCCGGGACAGGGGTTGGAGGAGACCCAGTACTTC.

The chain joins TRBV30 to TRBJ1-4, with 8 bases that match TRBD1. The V gene end was trimmed by 1 base and the J gene end by 5 bases; junction bases not matched to a gene: 9. CDR1 and CDR2 from the germline V gene are GTSNPN and SVGIG (reference sequence). CDR3 length: 16 residues. CDR3 nucleotides: TGTGCCTGGAGTGCGGTTGGACAGGGAGGGAATGAAAAACTGTTTTTT. This translates into CAWSAVGQGGNEKLFF.

This chain connects TRBV5-1 to TRBJ1-3; 10 positions match TRBD1. The trim removed 4 bases at V and 2 bases at J, leaving 6 bases unmatched. Per germline, CDR1 SGHRS and CDR2 YFSETQ. The CDR3 consists of 16 residues. The CDR3 nucleotides read TGCGCCAGCAGCGTCGGACAGGGGGAGACTGGAAACACCATATATTTT. It yields the protein CASSVGQGETGNTIYF.

The chain uses TRBV5-4 and TRBJ1-2; the match to TRBD1 covers 7 bases. Trimming at V came to 5 bases and at J to 8 bases, leaving 12 bases not matched to a gene. CDR3 length: 14 amino acids. CDR1 and CDR2 from the germline V gene are SGHNT and YYREEE (reference sequence). CDR3 coding DNA: TGTGCCAGCAGTTCTGTCAGGGGGGATTACGGCTACACCTTC. It specifies CASSSVRGDYGYTF. Variable domain in full (rest from reference TRBV5-4 and TRBJ1-2): ETGVTQSPTHLIKTRGQQVTLRCSSQSGHNTVSWYQQALGQGPQFIFQYYREEENGRGNFPPRFSGLQFPNYSSELNVNALELDDSALYLCASSSVRGDYGYTFGSGTRLTVV.

This chain joins TRBV19 and TRBJ1-5; tentatively, D is TRBD1 (5 bases). Trimming pared 7 bases from V and 2 bases from J, leaving 15 bases between. CDR1 and CDR2 from the germline V gene are LNHDA and SQIVND (reference sequence). There are 15 residues in the CDR3. In nucleotides, the CDR3 is TGTGCCAGTAAGCGTGTATTACAGGGCAATCAGCCCCAGCATTTT. Amino acid sequence: CASKRVLQGNQPQHF.

This chain uses TRBV4-2 with TRBJ1-4; the D is unclear. The V end was cut by 3 bases, the J end by 4 bases, with 12 bases between. The length of the CDR3 is 15 residues. Germline CDR1 is LGHNA and CDR2 is YNFKEQ. The chain's CDR3 is CASSQFRVLNEKLFF. Written as DNA, the CDR3 is TGTGCCAGCAGCCAGTTCCGGGTCCTTAATGAAAAACTGTTTTTT.

Here the CDR3 reads CASSYLERKQYF. CDR3 bases: TGTGCCAGCAGCTACCTAGAAAGGAAGCAGTATTTT. The chain carries TRBV7-9 and TRBJ2-3; D gene ambiguous. V gave up 4 bases and J gave up 11 bases, with 13 bases separating them. Per the germline V gene, CDR1 is SEHNR and CDR2 is FQNEAQ (reference sequence). This CDR3 is built from 12 residues.

The chain is built from TRBV9 and TRBJ1-6; D possibly corresponds to TRBD1 (6 bases). Germline assignment: CDR1 SGDLS and CDR2 YYNGEE. Trimming shortened V by 4 bases and J by 0 bases, and 11 bases separated the two germline ends. The CDR3 runs to 16 residues. The CDR3 is CASSPGEYSYNSPLHF. As DNA, the CDR3 is TGTGCCAGCAGCCCAGGGGAGTACTCCTATAATTCACCCCTCCACTTT.

This clone was seen more than once but under ten times. This chain joins TRBV4-2 and TRBJ1-4; weak D call: TRBD1 (5 bases). The CDR3 spans 16 residues. V gave up 1 base and J gave up 7 bases, with 16 bases separating them. The germline gives CDR1 LGHNA, CDR2 YNFKEQ. The CDR3 bases are TGTGCCAGCAGCCAAGGGGGGGGACCCTCTCGTGAAAAACTGTTTTTT. Amino acid sequence: CASSQGGGPSREKLFF.

J is TRBJ1-3 and V is TRBV30, with 9 nucleotides matching TRBD1. The CDR3 is 15 amino acids. Trimming took 2 bases from V and 4 from J; bases not matched to a gene: 6. Germline CDR1 GTSNPN, CDR2 SVGIG (reference sequence). CDR3 DNA sequence: TGTGCCTGGAGTTTACAGGGGGCAGGAGGAAACACCATATATTTT. Translated: CAWSLQGAGGNTIYF.

The rearrangement uses TRBV30 and TRBJ1-5; weak D call: TRBD1 (5 bases). With 1 base removed from V and 4 bases from J, the gap between germline ends came to 14 bases. CDR3 length: 15 amino acids. In germline, CDR1 is GTSNPN, CDR2 SVGIG (reference sequence). The CDR3 here is CAWSETQVRNQPQHF. CDR3 DNA: TGTGCCTGGAGTGAGACACAGGTCCGAAATCAGCCCCAGCATTTT.

This chain connects TRBV4-1 to TRBJ2-6; D remains ambiguous. V shed 1 base and J shed 4 bases, with 23 bases lying between them. Germline CDR1 MGHRA, CDR2 YSYEKL. The CDR3 is 20 amino acids. The CDR3 region is CASSQGLLRRLSVGANVLTF. The CDR3, as DNA: TGCGCCAGCAGCCAAGGTCTACTCCGACGACTCTCGGTCGGGGCCAACGTCCTGACTTTC.

This clone was seen more than once but under ten times. This chain uses TRBV6-6 with TRBJ2-1; 8 bases agree with TRBD2. The length of the CDR3 is 12 residues. V lost 6 bases, J lost 10 bases, and 5 bases stayed unmatched. Germline V lookup: CDR1 MNHNY, CDR2 SVGAGI (reference sequence). DNA for the CDR3: TGTGCCAGCAGAGGAGCGGGAGACGAGCAGTTCTTC. It yields the protein CASRGAGDEQFF.

The J gene is TRBJ1-4, the V gene TRBV30, with 8 bases identical to TRBD1. V lost 5 bases to trimming and J lost 8 bases; unmatched junction nucleotides: 7. This CDR3 region has 13 residues. The germline V gene encodes CDR1 GTSNPN and CDR2 SVGIG (reference sequence). The CDR3 here is CAWGQGAREKLFF. CDR3 nucleotide sequence: TGTGCCTGGGGTCAGGGGGCGCGAGAAAAACTGTTTTTT. Variable domain in full (rest from reference TRBV30 and TRBJ1-4): SQTIHQWPATLVQPVGSPLSLECTVEGTSNPNLYWYRQAAGRGLQLLFYSVGIGQISSEVPQNLSASRPQDRQFILSSKKLLLSDSGFYLCAWGQGAREKLFFGSGTQLSVL.

The CDR3 DNA reads TGTGCCACCAGCAGGGCGGGAGGGGGCTACACCTTC. Translated: CATSRAGGGYTF. The chain couples TRBV15 to TRBJ1-2; D remains ambiguous. The CDR3 is 12 residues long. The germline CDR1 and CDR2 sequences are LNHNV and YYDKDF (reference sequence). The ends were cut back, 3 bases at V and 8 bases at J, with 10 bases in the middle. Using reference TRBV15 and TRBJ1-2 for the parts outside the CDR3, the full variable domain is DAMVIQNPRYQVTQFGKPVTLSCSQTLNHNVMYWYQQKSSQAPKLLFHYYDKDFNNEADTPDNFQSRRPNTSFCFLDIRSPGLGDTAMYLCATSRAGGGYTFGSGTRLTVV.

This sequence joins TRBV10-1 and TRBJ2-7, with TRBD2 matching over 8 bases. V shed 3 bases and J 7 bases; nucleotides not matched to a gene: 29. Looked up from germline, CDR1 is WNHNN and CDR2 is SYGVQD (reference sequence). The CDR3 consists of 21 residues. For the CDR3, the DNA is TGCGCCAGCAGTGATGTAACCGGGACCTTCCTAGCGGGTCGGGTGGTGGTGGAGCAGTACTTC. Amino acids: CASSDVTGTFLAGRVVVEQYF.

This sequence joins TRBV30 and TRBJ2-3, with a possible D match to TRBD2 (6 bases). Between the trimmed V and J ends, which lost 4 bases and 0 bases, there was a span of 14 bases. Germline V lookup: CDR1 GTSNPN, CDR2 SVGIG (reference sequence). The CDR3 has 15 amino acids. CDR3 nucleotide sequence: TGTGCCTGGACCCCCGGGCGGGGTAGCACAGATACGCAGTATTTT. It translates to CAWTPGRGSTDTQYF.

The chain recombines TRBV7-3 with TRBJ1-2, with no clear D. The V end lost 2 bases, the J end lost 0 bases, and 10 bases lay between the germline ends. The CDR3 has 15 amino acids. Germline V gives CDR1 SGHTA, CDR2 FQGTGA. The CDR3 loop reads CASSLSGGANYGYTF. The DNA of the CDR3 is TGTGCCAGCAGCTTATCGGGAGGAGCTAACTATGGCTACACCTTC.

The chain carries TRBV7-9 and TRBJ2-7, with TRBD1 matching 7 bases. In germline, CDR1 is SEHNR, CDR2 FQNEAQ (reference sequence). The CDR3 has 14 amino acids. The junction had 5 bases not matched to a gene; V was cut back by 1 base and J by 5 bases. CDR3 sequence: CASSLDRGWDEQYF. CDR3 sequence (DNA): TGTGCCAGCAGCTTAGACAGGGGATGGGACGAGCAGTACTTC. Looking up the rest from reference TRBV7-9 and TRBJ2-7 gives the full variable domain: DTGVSQNPRHKITKRGQNVTFRCDPISEHNRLYWYRQTLGQGPEFLTYFQNEAQLEKSRLLSDRFSAERPKGSFSTLEIQRTEQGDSAMYLCASSLDRGWDEQYFGPGTRLTVT.

This clone has more than one count but fewer than ten. The chain links TRBV19 to TRBJ1-1; D is ambiguous. CDR1 is LNHDA and CDR2 is SQIVND in the germline V gene (reference sequence). The CDR3 extends over 14 amino acids. V was cut by 4 bases and J by 4 bases, with 13 bases left in between. The CDR3 sequence is CASSNPGGSTEAFF. For the CDR3, the DNA is TGTGCCAGTAGTAACCCAGGAGGGAGCACTGAAGCTTTCTTT.

The chain employs TRBV6-1 and TRBJ1-4, with 10 bases fitting TRBD1. CDR1 is MNHNS and CDR2 is SASEGT in the germline V gene. This CDR3 has 15 amino acids. With V trimmed by 8 bases and J by 0 bases, 3 bases remained unmatched. The CDR3 DNA is TGTGCCAGCCGGGACAGGGGTGCAACTAATGAAAAACTGTTTTTT. Translated: CASRDRGATNEKLFF.

The chain carries TRBV5-8 and TRBJ2-3, with D tentatively TRBD1 (6 bases). The CDR3 totals 16 residues. The germline gives CDR1 SGHTS, CDR2 YDEGEE. Trimming left V 2 bases short and J 2 bases short, with 15 bases between. CDR3 sequence: CASSFDRRKATDTQYF. CDR3 sequence (DNA): TGTGCCAGCAGCTTCGACAGGAGAAAAGCCACAGATACGCAGTATTTT.

This clone was seen a handful of times. The chain carries TRBV27 and TRBJ1-2; D gene unclear. Trimming stripped 3 bases from V and 8 bases from J, with 16 bases between. CDR3 length: 14 amino acids. The V gene's germline CDR1 is MNHEY and CDR2 SMNVEV (reference sequence). The CDR3 sequence is CASSLRFTGFGYTF. For the CDR3, the DNA is TGTGCCAGCAGTTTGAGGTTCACCGGTTTCGGCTACACCTTC.

The gene calls are TRBV27 and TRBJ1-6; D may be TRBD1 (5 bases). CDR1 is MNHEY and CDR2 is SMNVEV in the germline V gene (reference sequence). V shed 8 bases and J shed 10 bases, with 18 bases lying between them. The CDR3 spans 14 residues. The CDR3 region is CASLPTGRDSPLHF. The CDR3 coding sequence is TGTGCCAGCCTCCCGACTGGGAGGGACTCACCCCTCCACTTT.

The chain recombines TRBV28 with TRBJ2-2; 8 bases match TRBD1. Per germline, CDR1 MDHEN and CDR2 SYDVKM. The CDR3 is made up of 14 amino acids. The V gene end was trimmed by 8 bases and the J gene end by 1 base; junction bases not matched to a gene: 3. The CDR3 sequence: CASLGTGNTGELFF. The CDR3 coding sequence is TGTGCCAGCTTGGGGACAGGGAACACCGGGGAGCTGTTTTTT. Together with reference TRBV28 and TRBJ2-2, the CDR3 gives the full variable domain: DVKVTQSSRYLVKRTGEKVFLECVQDMDHENMFWYRQDPGLGLRLIYFSYDVKMKEKGDIPEGYSVSREKKERFSLILESASTNQTSMYLCASLGTGNTGELFFGEGSRLTVL.

This clone was counted a few times. J is TRBJ2-7 and V is TRBV2; 7 positions match TRBD2. Germline trimming cut 6 bases from V and 6 bases from J; bases unmatched to any gene: 5. The CDR3 covers 12 residues. Germline CDR1 SNHLY, CDR2 FYNNEI. This CDR3 reads CASSRTSAEQYF. The DNA for the CDR3 is TGTGCCAGCAGCCGAACTAGCGCCGAGCAGTACTTC.